The entry below gives a single T cell receptor (beta chain) sequence along with its context. The assay was immunoSEQ multiplex PCR, and TCRdb's table has in-frame clones only and misses some. The data contain approximately 110,000 clones, roughly 90% of them singletons. The source of the sample is a study of T cell responses to AZD1222 COVID-19 vaccine. The V end was cut by 2 bases, the J end by 1 base, with 5 bases between. The CDR3 has 13 amino acids. The germline V gene has CDR1 MNHEY and CDR2 SVGAGI. The chain employs TRBV6-5 and TRBJ1-1; D remains ambiguous. The source was peripheral blood, collected on day 0 of AZD1222 vaccination. This receptor was taken from an adult in good health. CDR3 sequence (DNA): TGTGCCAGCAGTTACCAGAAGAACACTGAAGCTTTCTTT. Translation: CASSYQKNTEAFF.